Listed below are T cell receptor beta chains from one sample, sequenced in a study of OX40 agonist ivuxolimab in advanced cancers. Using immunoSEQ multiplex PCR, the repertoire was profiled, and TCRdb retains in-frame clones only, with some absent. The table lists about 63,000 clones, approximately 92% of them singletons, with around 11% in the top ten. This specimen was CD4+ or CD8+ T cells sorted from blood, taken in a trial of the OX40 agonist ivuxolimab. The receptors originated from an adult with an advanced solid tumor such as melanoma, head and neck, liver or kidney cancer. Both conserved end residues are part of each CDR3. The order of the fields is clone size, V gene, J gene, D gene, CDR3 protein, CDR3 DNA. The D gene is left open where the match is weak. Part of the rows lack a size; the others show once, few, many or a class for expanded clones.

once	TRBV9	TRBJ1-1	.	CASSVGRNTEAFF	TGTGCCAGCAGCGTGGGTAGAAACACTGAAGCTTTCTTT
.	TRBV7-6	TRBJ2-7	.	CASSLKGGEQYF	TGTGCCAGCAGTTTGAAGGGTGGCGAGCAGTACTTC
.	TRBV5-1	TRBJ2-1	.	CASSLYSSYNEQFF	TGCGCCAGCAGCTTGTACAGCTCCTACAATGAGCAGTTCTTC
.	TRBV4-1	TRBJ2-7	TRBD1	CASSQHRDSYYEQYF	TGCGCCAGCAGCCAACACCGGGACAGCTACTACGAGCAGTACTTC
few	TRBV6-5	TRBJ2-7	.	CASSYEQYF	TGTGCCAGCAGTTACGAGCAGTACTTC
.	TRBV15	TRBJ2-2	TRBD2	CATSRAHAGLVTGELFF	TGTGCCACCAGCAGAGCCCACGCGGGACTAGTAACCGGGGAGCTGTTTTTT
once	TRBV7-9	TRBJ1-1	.	CASGTMGTTEAFF	TGTGCCAGCGGAACGATGGGGACAACTGAAGCTTTCTTT
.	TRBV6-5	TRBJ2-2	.	CASSYSRGNTGELFF	TGTGCCAGCAGTTACTCGAGAGGCAACACCGGGGAGCTGTTTTTT
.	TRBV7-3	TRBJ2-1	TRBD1	CASSTPDRDPYNEQFF	TGTGCCAGCAGCACTCCCGACAGGGACCCCTACAATGAGCAGTTCTTC
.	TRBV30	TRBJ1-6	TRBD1	CAWTGTGYNSPLHF	TGTGCCTGGACCGGGACAGGCTATAATTCACCCCTCCACTTT
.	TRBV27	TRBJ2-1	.	CASSFQGYNEQFF	TGTGCCAGCAGTTTCCAGGGGTACAATGAGCAGTTCTTC
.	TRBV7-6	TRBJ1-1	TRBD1	CASSRTGALNTEAFF	TGTGCCAGCAGCCGAACAGGGGCCCTGAACACTGAAGCTTTCTTT
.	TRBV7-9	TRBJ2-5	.	CASVGKTQYF	TGTGCCAGCGTCGGGAAGACCCAGTACTTC
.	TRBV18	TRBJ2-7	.	CASSPDSVYEQYF	TGTGCCAGCTCACCAGACAGTGTCTACGAGCAGTACTTC
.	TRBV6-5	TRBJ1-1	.	CASSYSESTEAFF	TGTGCCAGCAGTTACTCTGAGTCCACTGAAGCTTTCTTT
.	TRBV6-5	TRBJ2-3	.	CASSYSAGASTDTQYF	TGTGCCAGCAGTTACTCGGCGGGGGCGAGCACAGATACGCAGTATTTT
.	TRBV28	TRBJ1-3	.	CASSGDSGNTIYF	TGTGCCAGCAGTGGGGATTCTGGAAACACCATATATTTT
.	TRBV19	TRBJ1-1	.	CASSRGPDEAFF	TGTGCCAGTAGTAGGGGTCCCGATGAAGCTTTCTTT
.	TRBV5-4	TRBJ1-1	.	CASSLDGGGSLNTEAFF	TGTGCCAGCAGCTTGGACGGGGGCGGGTCCTTGAACACTGAAGCTTTCTTT
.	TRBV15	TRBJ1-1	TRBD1	CATSSVPGQGRDTEAFF	TGTGCCACCAGCAGCGTCCCGGGACAGGGACGGGACACTGAAGCTTTCTTT
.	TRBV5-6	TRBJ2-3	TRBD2	CASSIAAGGLTDTQYF	TGTGCCAGCAGCATAGCAGCGGGGGGCCTCACAGATACGCAGTATTTT
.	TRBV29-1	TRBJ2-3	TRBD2	CSLVSGRGGPGTDTQYF	TGCAGCCTTGTTTCCGGTCGGGGGGGGCCCGGCACAGATACGCAGTATTTT
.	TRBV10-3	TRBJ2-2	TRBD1	CAISEQGGRTGELFF	TGTGCCATCAGTGAACAAGGGGGCCGAACCGGGGAGCTGTTTTTT
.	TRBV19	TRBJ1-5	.	CASSSTWGAAQPQHF	TGTGCCAGTAGTTCAACCTGGGGGGCGGCTCAGCCCCAGCATTTT
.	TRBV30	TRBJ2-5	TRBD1	CAWKDREIVQETQYF	TGTGCCTGGAAGGACAGGGAAATTGTTCAAGAGACCCAGTACTTC
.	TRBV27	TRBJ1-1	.	CASSFYSNTEAFF	TGTGCCAGCAGTTTTTACAGCAACACTGAAGCTTTCTTT
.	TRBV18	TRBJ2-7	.	CASSPELGRLPYEQYF	TGTGCCAGCTCACCCGAATTGGGACGGCTTCCCTACGAGCAGTACTTC
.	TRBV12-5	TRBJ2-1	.	CASGFPDGGSGEQFF	TGTGCTAGTGGTTTCCCCGACGGAGGGAGTGGGGAGCAGTTCTTC
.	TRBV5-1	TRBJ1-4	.	CASSLAEGTNEKLFF	TGCGCCAGCAGCTTGGCCGAAGGAACTAATGAAAAACTGTTTTTT
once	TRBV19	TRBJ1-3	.	CASRFREPGNTIYF	TGTGCCAGTAGGTTCAGGGAACCTGGAAACACCATATATTTT
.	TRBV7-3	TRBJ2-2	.	CASSSNGGVLFF	TGTGCCAGCAGCTCGAACGGAGGGGTTCTGTTTTTT